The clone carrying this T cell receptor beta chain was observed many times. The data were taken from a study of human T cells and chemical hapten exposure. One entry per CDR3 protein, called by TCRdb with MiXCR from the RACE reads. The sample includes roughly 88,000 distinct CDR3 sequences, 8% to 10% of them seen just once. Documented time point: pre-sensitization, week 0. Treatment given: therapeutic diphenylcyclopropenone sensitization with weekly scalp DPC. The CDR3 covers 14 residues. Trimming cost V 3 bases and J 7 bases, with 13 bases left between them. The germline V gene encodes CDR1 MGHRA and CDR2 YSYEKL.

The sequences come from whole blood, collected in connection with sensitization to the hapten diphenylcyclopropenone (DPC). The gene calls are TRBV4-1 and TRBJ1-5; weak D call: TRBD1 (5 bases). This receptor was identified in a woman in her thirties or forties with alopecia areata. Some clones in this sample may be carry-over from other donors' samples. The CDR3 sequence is CASSQPGPDQPQHF. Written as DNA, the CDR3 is TGCGCCAGCAGCCAGCCGGGACCCGACCAGCCCCAGCATTTT.